This T cell receptor beta chain was profiled in a study of blood T cell repertoires in COVID-19 (dated by TCRdb to the early 2020s). Regarding the research as a whole: The collaborator samples originated in the United States, Italy and Spain and spanned the acute and convalescent phases of COVID-19. The prospective study material was composed of cDNA or gDNA derived from T cells, B-cell-depleted T cells, or PBMCs. Subjects who had been exposed to COVID-19, were actively infected with it, or had recovered from it provided the deeply sampled blood TCRbeta repertoires that made up the dataset. The repertoires were released in a freely available public database meant as a resource for research on the immune response to SARS-CoV-2. Samples were obtained from the ongoing ImmuneRACE study (first 160 participants) and from about 1,300 subjects provided by 6 global collaborators. Nearly every sample came with metadata listing a de-identified subject ID, COVID-19 status, age in years and sex. HLA class I and class II types, where available, came from metadata supplied by the sample provider rather than from assay-based typing.

TCRbeta CDR3 regions were amplified from genomic DNA using the immunoSEQ Assay, a bias-controlled multiplex PCR. In the authors' own workflow: The number of nucleated cells in each sample was estimated from the amplification of reference gene primers within the assay. To quantify the absolute abundance of each unique TCRbeta CDR3 rearrangement, sequence reads were collapsed and filtered. Productive Simpson clonality was computed per sample as the square root of Simpson's diversity index over productive rearrangements. The clones in this table, taken by TCRdb from immuneACCESS, are in-frame only. Not every clone is retained; where verified, under half of the shortfall comes from an unresolved V gene, and the cause of the rest is unknown. For V, J and clone size, that table is used; D and trimming come from the DNA. The sample contains about 89,000 clones, approximately 80% of them found a single time. In total, the top ten clones hold 15% to 20% of the sample.

Paper-wide results and their limitations: The amount of clinical and demographic metadata varied by source and participant and was provided uncurated.

The germline V gene encodes CDR1 MNHNY and CDR2 SVGAGI (reference sequence). V is clipped by 5 bases and J by 2 bases, and the sequence between their germline boundaries is 14 bases long. The CDR3 measures 15 amino acids from cysteine to phenylalanine. Of all the DNA, just the CDR3 is kept, 45 bases in frame from base 1. The collaborating institutions used their own protocols to collect whole blood in K2EDTA tubes. For TCRbeta analysis, collaborators shipped samples in one of three forms: frozen whole blood, isolated PBMCs, or DNA extracted from either of those sample types. This clone was picked up one time. Which antigen it targets is not known. Base qualities are not provided; no much larger clone lies one nucleotide away.

Here the chain combines TRBV6-6 and TRBJ2-3; TRBD2 could be the D gene, as 6 bases match. The sequenced material came from peripheral blood. The TCR originated in an elderly woman with acute or convalescent COVID-19. The DNA reads as follows: TGTGCCAGCAGTCCCCAGCGGGCGTACACAGATACGCAGTATTTT. This translates into CASSPQRAYTDTQYF.